This T cell receptor (beta chain) was observed in a study of T cells in Graves' hyperthyroidism and ophthalmopathy. Study observations and caveats: Most thyroid-expanded clonotypes above 0.001 were also found in blood.

Patients aged 18 to 65 with hyperthyroidism were newly diagnosed, with duration under 2 months. PBMCs were obtained from approximately 9.2 ml fresh peripheral blood. This clonotype was recorded many times. Its antigen is unknown. Trimming cost V 2 bases and J 8 bases, with 12 bases left between them. CDR1 is KGHSH and CDR2 is LQKENI in the germline V gene. The CDR3 totals 13 residues. Template material for amplifying TCR beta CDR3 regions consisted of RNA transcripts. The HTBI primer set served for first-round RT-PCR of the TCR CDR3. TCRdb passed the multiplex PCR reads through MiXCR, listing each CDR3 protein once. The profile shows 550,000 to 800,000 distinct CDR3 sequences, roughly 17% of them singletons.

This sequence was found in a man between 45 and 60 years old with Graves' hyperthyroidism. J is TRBJ1-2 and V is TRBV18; the D gene is possibly TRBD1 (5 bases). The sample comprised blood. This chain's CDR3 is CASSPSREGGYTF. CDR3 DNA: TGTGCCAGCTCACCAAGCAGGGAAGGAGGCTACACCTTC.